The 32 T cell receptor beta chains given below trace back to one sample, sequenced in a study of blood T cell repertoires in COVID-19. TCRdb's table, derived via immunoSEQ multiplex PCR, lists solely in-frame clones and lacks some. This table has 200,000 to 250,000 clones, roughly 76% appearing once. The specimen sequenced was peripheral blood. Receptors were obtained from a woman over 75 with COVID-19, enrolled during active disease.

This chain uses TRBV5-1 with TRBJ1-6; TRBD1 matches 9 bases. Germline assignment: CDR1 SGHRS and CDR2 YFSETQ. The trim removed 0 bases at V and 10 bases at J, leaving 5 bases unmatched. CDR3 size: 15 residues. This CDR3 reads CASSLDGQGFSPLHF. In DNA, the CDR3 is TGCGCCAGCAGCTTGGATGGACAGGGGTTCTCACCCCTCCACTTT.

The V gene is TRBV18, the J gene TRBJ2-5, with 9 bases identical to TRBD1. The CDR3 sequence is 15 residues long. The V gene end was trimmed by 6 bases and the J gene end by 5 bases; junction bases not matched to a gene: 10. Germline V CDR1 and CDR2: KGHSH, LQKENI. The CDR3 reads CASSPGTGMRETQYF. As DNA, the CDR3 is TGTGCCAGCTCTCCAGGGACAGGGATGAGGGAGACCCAGTACTTC.

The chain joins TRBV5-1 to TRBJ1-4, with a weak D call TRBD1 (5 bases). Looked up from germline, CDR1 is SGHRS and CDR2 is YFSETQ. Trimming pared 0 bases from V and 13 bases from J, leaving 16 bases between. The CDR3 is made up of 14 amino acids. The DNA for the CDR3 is TGCGCCAGCAGCTTGGAGCAGGGTACCGCTGGACTGTTTTTT. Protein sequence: CASSLEQGTAGLFF.

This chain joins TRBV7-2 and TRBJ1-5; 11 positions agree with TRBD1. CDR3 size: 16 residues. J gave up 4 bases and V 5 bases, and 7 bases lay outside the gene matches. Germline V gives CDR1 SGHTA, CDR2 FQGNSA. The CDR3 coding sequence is TGTGCCAGCAGCCTGGACAGGGGGCAGGGAAATCAGCCCCAGCATTTT. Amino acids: CASSLDRGQGNQPQHF.

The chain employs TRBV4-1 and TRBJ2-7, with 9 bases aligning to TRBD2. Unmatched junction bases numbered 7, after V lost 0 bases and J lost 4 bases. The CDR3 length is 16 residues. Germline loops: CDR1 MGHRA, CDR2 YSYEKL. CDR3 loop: CASSQDGSGGIYEQYF. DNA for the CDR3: TGCGCCAGCAGCCAAGATGGGAGCGGGGGGATATACGAGCAGTACTTC.

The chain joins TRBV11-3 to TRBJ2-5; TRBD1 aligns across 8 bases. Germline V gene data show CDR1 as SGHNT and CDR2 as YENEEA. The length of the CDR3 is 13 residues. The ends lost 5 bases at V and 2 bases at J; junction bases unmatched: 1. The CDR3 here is CASSGQGQETQYF. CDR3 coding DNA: TGTGCCAGCAGCGGACAGGGTCAAGAGACCCAGTACTTC.

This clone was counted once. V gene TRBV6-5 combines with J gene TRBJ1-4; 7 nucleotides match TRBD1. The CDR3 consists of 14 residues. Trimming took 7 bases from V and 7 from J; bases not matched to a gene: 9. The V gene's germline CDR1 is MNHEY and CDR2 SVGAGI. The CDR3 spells CASTRGGGGEKLFF. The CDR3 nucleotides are TGTGCCAGCACCAGAGGAGGGGGCGGTGAAAAACTGTTTTTT.

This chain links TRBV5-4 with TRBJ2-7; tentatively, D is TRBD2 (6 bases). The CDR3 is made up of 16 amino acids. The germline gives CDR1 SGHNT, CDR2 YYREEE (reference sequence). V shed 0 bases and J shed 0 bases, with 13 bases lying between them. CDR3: CASSLDVSGSSYEQYF. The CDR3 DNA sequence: TGTGCCAGCAGCTTGGATGTTAGCGGTAGCTCCTACGAGCAGTACTTC. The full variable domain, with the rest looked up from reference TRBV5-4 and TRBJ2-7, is ETGVTQSPTHLIKTRGQQVTLRCSSQSGHNTVSWYQQALGQGPQFIFQYYREEENGRGNFPPRFSGLQFPNYSSELNVNALELDDSALYLCASSLDVSGSSYEQYFGPGTRLTVT.

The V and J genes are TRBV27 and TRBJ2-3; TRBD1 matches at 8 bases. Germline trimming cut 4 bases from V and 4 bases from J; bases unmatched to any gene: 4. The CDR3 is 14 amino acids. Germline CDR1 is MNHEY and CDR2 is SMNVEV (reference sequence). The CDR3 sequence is CASSWTGKADTQYF. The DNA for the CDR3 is TGTGCCAGCAGTTGGACAGGGAAGGCAGATACGCAGTATTTT.

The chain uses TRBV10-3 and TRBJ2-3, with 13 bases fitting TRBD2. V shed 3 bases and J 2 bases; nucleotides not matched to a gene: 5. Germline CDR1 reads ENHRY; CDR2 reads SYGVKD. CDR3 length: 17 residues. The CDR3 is CAISETSGGDVTDTQYF. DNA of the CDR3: TGTGCCATCAGTGAAACTAGCGGGGGGGACGTCACAGATACGCAGTATTTT.

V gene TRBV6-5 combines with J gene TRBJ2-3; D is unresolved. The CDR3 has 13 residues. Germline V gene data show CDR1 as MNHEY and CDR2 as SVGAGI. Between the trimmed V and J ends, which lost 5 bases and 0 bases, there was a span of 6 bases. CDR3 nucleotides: TGTGCCAGCAGTCGTTCTAGCACAGATACGCAGTATTTT. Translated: CASSRSSTDTQYF.

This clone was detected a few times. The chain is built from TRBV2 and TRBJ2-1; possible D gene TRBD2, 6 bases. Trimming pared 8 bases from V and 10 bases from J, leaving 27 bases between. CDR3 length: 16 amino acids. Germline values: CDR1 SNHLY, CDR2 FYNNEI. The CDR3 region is CASVPLSGAQAEEQFF. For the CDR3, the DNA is TGTGCCAGCGTACCGCTTAGCGGTGCACAAGCTGAAGAGCAGTTCTTC.

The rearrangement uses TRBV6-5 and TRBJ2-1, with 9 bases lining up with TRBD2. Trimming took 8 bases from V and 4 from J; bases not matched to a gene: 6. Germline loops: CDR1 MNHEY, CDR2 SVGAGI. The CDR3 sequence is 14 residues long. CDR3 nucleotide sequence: TGTGCCAGCCGGGAACTAGCGGGTTACAATGAGCAGTTCTTC. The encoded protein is CASRELAGYNEQFF.

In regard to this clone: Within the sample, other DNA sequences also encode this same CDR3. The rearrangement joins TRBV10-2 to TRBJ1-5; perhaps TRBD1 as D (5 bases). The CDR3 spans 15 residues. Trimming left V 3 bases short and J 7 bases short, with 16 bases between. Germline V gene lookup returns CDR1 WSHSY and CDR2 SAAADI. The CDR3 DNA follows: TGCGCCAGCAGTGATGGAGGTCAGGGACTCCAGCCCCAGCATTTT. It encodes CASSDGGQGLQPQHF.

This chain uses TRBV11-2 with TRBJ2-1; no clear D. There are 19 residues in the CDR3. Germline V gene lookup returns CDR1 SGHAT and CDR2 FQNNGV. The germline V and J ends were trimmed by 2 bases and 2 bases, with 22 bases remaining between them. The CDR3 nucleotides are TGTGCCAGCAGCTTACGTTTCCAGGCTCTTGTGGGTACCTACAATGAGCAGTTCTTC. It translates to CASSLRFQALVGTYNEQFF.

The CDR3 is CASSPDSLSTDTQYF. CDR3 sequence (DNA): TGTGCCAGCTCACCGGACAGCCTAAGCACAGATACGCAGTATTTT. This chain joins TRBV18 and TRBJ2-3, with a weak D call TRBD1 (6 bases). Germline V gene lookup returns CDR1 KGHSH and CDR2 LQKENI. Trimming left V 3 bases short and J 0 bases short, with 10 bases between. CDR3 size: 15 residues.

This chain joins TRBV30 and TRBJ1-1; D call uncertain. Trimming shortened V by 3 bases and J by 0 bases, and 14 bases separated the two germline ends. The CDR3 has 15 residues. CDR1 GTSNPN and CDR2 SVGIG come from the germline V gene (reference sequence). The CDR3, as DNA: TGTGCCTGGAGCTACCCCTCGAGATTGAACACTGAAGCTTTCTTT. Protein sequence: CAWSYPSRLNTEAFF.

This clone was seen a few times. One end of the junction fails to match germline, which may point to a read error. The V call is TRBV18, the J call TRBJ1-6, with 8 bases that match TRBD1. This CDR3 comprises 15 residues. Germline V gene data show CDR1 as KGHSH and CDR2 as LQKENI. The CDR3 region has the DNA TGTGCCAGCTCTCCACAGGGGGACGCTAATTCACCCCTCCACTTT. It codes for CASSPQGDANSPLHF.

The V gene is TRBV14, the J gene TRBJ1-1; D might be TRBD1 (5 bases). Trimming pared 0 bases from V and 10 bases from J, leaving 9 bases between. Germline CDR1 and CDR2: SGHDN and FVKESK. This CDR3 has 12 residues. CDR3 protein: CASSQDWRGAFF. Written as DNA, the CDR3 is TGTGCCAGCAGCCAAGATTGGAGGGGAGCTTTCTTT.

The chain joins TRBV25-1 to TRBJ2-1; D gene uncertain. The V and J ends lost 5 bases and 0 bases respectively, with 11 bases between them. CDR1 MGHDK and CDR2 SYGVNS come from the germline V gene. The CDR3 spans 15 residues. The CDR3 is CASSSNPSSYNEQFF. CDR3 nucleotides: TGTGCCAGCAGTTCGAACCCTAGCTCCTACAATGAGCAGTTCTTC.

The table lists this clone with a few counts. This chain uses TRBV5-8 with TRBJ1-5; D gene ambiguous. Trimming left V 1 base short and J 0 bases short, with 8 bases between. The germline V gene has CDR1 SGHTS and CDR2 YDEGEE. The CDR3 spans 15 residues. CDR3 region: CASSLTQNSNQPQHF. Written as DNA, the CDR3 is TGTGCCAGCAGCTTGACGCAGAATAGCAATCAGCCCCAGCATTTT.

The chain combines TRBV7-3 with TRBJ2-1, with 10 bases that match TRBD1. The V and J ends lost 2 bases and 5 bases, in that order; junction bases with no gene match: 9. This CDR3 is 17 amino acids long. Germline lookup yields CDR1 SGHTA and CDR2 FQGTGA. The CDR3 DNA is TGTGCCAGCAGCTTAGCCACTACGGGACAGGGGAACAATGAGCAGTTCTTC. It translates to CASSLATTGQGNNEQFF.

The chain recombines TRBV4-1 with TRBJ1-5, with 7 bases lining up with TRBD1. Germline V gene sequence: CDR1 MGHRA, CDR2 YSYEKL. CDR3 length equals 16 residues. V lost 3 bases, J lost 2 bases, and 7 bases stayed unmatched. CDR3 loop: CASSQGTGARNQPQHF. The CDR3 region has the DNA TGCGCCAGCAGCCAGGGAACAGGGGCTCGCAATCAGCCCCAGCATTTT.

As DNA, the CDR3 is TGTGCCAGCAGCTTAACTTCTCAGGGGAGCACTGAAGCTTTCTTT. As protein: CASSLTSQGSTEAFF. J is TRBJ1-1 and V is TRBV7-3; possible D gene TRBD1, 6 bases. The CDR3 totals 15 residues. CDR1 is SGHTA and CDR2 is FQGTGA in the germline V gene. V lost 0 bases to trimming and J lost 4 bases, with 12 bases between them.

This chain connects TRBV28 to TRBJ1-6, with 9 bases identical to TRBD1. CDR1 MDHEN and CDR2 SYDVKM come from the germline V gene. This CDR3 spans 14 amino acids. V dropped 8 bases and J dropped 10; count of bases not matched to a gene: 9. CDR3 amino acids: CASLEQGAGSPLHF. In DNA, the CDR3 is TGTGCCAGCTTAGAACAGGGGGCAGGATCACCCCTCCACTTT.

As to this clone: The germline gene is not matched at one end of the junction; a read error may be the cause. CDR3 coding DNA: TGTGCCAGATCACCAGCATTAACTGGAGACAGGCTCAACTCTGGAAACACCATATATTTT. Amino acids: CARSPALTGDRLNSGNTIYF. The V gene is TRBV18, the J gene TRBJ1-3; D might be TRBD1 (6 bases). CDR1 is KGHSH, CDR2 LQKENI, per germline. The CDR3 loop spans 20 amino acids.

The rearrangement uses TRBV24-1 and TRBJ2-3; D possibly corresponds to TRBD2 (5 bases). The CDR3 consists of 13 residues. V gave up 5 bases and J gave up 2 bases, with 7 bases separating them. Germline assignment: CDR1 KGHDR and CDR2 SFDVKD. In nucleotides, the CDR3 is TGTGCCACCAGTGGGAGGAACACAGATACGCAGTATTTT. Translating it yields CATSGRNTDTQYF.

CDR3 residues: CASSYSKGTEAFF. CDR3 sequence (DNA): TGTGCCAGCAGTTACTCGAAGGGGACTGAAGCTTTCTTT. The V gene is TRBV6-5, the J gene TRBJ1-1; D may be TRBD1 (5 bases). V was cut by 0 bases and J by 5 bases, with 7 bases left in between. This CDR3 is 13 amino acids long. Germline V gene lookup returns CDR1 MNHEY and CDR2 SVGAGI.

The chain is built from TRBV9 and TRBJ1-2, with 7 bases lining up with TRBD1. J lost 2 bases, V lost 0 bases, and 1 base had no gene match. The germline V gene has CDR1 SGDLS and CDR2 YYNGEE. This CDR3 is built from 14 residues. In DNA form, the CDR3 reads TGTGCCAGCAGCGTAGGGGGACAGAACTATGGCTACACCTTC. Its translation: CASSVGGQNYGYTF. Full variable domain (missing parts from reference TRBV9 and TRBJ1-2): DSGVTQTPKHLITATGQRVTLRCSPRSGDLSVYWYQQSLDQGLQFLIQYYNGEERAKGNILERFSAQQFPDLHSELNLSSLELGDSALYFCASSVGGQNYGYTFGSGTRLTVV.

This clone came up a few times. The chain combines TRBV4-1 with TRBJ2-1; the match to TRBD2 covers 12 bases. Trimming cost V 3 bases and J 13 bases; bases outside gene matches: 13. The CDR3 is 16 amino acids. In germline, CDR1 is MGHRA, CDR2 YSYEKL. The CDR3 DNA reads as TGCGCCAGCAGCCAGACACAATACTCACTAGCGGGAGGCCAGTTCTTC. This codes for CASSQTQYSLAGGQFF.

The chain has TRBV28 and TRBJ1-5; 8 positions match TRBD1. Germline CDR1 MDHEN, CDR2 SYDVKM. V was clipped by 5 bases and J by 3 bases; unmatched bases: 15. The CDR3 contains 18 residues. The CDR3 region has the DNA TGTGCCAGCAGTCCAGGGGGCGCGAGGGGCGGAAACAATCAGCCCCAGCATTTT. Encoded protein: CASSPGGARGGNNQPQHF.

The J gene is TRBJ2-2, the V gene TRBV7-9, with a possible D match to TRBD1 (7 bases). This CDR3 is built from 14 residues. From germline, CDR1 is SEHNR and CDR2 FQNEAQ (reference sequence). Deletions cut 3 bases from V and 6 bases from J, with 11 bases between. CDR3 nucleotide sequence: TGTGCCAGCAGCTTGCAGGGGGGAGCCGGGGAGCTGTTTTTT. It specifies CASSLQGGAGELFF.